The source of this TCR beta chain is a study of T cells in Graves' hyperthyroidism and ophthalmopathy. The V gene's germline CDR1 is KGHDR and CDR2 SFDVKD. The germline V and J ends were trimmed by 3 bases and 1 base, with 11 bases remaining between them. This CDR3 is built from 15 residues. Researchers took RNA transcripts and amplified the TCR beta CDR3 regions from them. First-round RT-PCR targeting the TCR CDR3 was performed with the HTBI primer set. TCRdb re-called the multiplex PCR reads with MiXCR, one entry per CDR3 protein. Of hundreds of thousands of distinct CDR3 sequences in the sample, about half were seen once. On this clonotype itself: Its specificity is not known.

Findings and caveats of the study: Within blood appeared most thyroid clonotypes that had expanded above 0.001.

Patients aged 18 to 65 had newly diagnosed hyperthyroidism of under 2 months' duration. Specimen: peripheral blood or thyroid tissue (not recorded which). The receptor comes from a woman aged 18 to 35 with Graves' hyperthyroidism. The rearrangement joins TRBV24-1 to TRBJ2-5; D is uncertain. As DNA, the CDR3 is TGTGCCACCAGTGATGGAAGGAGCCTCCAAGAGACCCAGTACTTC. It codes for CATSDGRSLQETQYF.